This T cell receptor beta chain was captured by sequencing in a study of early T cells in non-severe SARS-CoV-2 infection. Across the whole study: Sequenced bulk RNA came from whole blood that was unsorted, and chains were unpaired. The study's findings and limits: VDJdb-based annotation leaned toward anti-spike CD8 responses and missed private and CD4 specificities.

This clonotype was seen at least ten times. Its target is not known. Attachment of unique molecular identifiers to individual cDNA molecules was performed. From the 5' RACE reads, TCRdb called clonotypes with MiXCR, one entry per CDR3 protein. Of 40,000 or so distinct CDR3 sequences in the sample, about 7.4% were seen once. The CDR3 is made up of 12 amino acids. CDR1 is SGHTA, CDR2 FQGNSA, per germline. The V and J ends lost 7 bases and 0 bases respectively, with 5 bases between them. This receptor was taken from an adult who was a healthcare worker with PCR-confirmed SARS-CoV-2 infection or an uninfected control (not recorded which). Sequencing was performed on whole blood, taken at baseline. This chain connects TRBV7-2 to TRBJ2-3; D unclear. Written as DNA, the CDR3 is TGTGCCAGCACCTCTAGCACAGATACGCAGTATTTT. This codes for CASTSSTDTQYF. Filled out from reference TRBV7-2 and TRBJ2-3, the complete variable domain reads GAGVSQSPSNKVTEKGKDVELRCDPISGHTALYWYRQSLGQGLEFLIYFQGNSAPDKSGLPSDRFSAERTGGSVSTLTIQRTQQEDSAVYLCASTSSTDTQYFGPGTRLTVL.